This TCR beta chain emerged from a study of patients and donors after allogeneic stem cell transplantation. Per the germline V gene, CDR1 is SEHNR and CDR2 is FQNEAQ (reference sequence). The CDR3 contains 15 residues. V trimming: 5 bases; J trimming: 8 bases; junction bases outside the gene matches: 14. TCRdb re-analysed the RT-PCR reads in MiXCR, keeping a single row per CDR3 protein. The table shows tens of thousands of distinct CDR3 sequences, with 37% occurring only once. Sequenced input: blood, either unsorted or a sorted T cell fraction (not recorded which). The TCR originated in a human donor who was either an allogeneic HSCT recipient or a stem cell or donor lymphocyte infusion donor (not recorded which). It is not recorded whose cells these are; they may come from a transplant donor. J is TRBJ1-2 and V is TRBV7-9, with 7 bases aligning to TRBD1. The CDR3 protein is CASSRETGYFNGYTF. The CDR3 DNA reads as TGTGCCAGCAGCCGGGAGACAGGGTACTTCAACGGCTACACCTTC.